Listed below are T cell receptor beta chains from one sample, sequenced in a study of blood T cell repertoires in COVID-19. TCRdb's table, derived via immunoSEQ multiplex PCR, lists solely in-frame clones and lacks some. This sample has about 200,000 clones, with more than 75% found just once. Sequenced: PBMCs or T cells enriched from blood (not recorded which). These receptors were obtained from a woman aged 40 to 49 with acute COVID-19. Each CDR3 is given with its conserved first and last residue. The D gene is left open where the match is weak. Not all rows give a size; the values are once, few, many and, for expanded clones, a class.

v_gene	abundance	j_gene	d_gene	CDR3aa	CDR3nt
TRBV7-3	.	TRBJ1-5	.	CANGRADQPQHF	TGTGCCAACGGCAGGGCTGATCAGCCCCAGCATTTT
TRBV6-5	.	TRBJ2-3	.	CASSPRLGDTQYF	TGTGCCAGCAGTCCGAGACTCGGAGATACGCAGTATTTT
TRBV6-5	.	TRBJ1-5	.	CASRSGQPQHF	TGTGCCAGCAGGTCAGGTCAGCCCCAGCATTTT
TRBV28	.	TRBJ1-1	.	CASRPPSGTEAFF	TGTGCCAGCAGGCCACCTAGTGGTACTGAAGCTTTCTTT
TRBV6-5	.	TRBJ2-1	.	CASVEISEQFF	TGTGCGTCCGTGGAGATTTCCGAGCAGTTCTTC
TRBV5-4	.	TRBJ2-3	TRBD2	CASSLGLADHTDTQYF	TGTGCCAGCAGCTTGGGACTAGCGGACCACACAGATACGCAGTATTTT
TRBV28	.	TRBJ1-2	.	CASTNPGRTIYGYTF	TGTGCCAGCACCAATCCGGGACGGACTATCTATGGCTACACCTTC
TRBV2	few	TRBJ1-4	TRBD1	CASKNDRGTNEKLFF	TGTGCCAGCAAGAACGACAGGGGCACTAATGAAAAACTGTTTTTT
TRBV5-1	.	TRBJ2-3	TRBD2	CASSTLAVSTDTQYF	TGCGCCAGCAGTACACTAGCGGTTAGCACAGATACGCAGTATTTT
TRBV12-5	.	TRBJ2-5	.	CASGWEAGKTQYF	TGTGCTAGTGGTTGGGAGGCGGGGAAGACCCAGTACTTC
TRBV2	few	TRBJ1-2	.	CASISQSPYGYTF	TGTGCCAGCATATCACAGAGTCCGTATGGCTACACCTTC
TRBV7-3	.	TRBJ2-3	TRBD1	CASSLVPGGDTQYF	TGTGCCAGCAGCTTAGTCCCAGGGGGAGATACGCAGTATTTT
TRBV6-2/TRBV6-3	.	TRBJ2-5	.	CASSYGQGWGETQYF	TGTGCCAGCAGTTACGGGCAGGGGTGGGGAGAGACCCAGTACTTC
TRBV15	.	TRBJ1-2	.	CATSREEGDGYTF	TGTGCCACCAGCAGAGAGGAGGGTGATGGCTACACCTTC
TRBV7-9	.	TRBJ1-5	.	CASSLAGVSQPQHF	TGTGCCAGCAGCTTAGCAGGGGTAAGTCAGCCCCAGCATTTT
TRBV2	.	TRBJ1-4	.	CASSGGGAKEKLFF	TGTGCCAGCAGCGGCGGAGGGGCTAAGGAAAAACTGTTTTTT
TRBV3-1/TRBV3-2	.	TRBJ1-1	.	CASSQEAGVNTEAFF	TGTGCCAGCAGCCAAGAGGCAGGGGTGAACACTGAAGCTTTCTTT